This T cell receptor (beta chain) came from a study of T cell responses to AZD1222 COVID-19 vaccine. Study-level information: Combined were second doses at about 4 or about 12 weeks. Study-level results: Recipients of two AZD1222 doses showed rising Spike-specific TCR breadth and depth. At 160-218 and 743-854, vaccine-associated CD4 TCRs were dominant, and they spanned spike.

V gave up 6 bases and J gave up 4 bases; unmatched junction bases: 12. This CDR3 is 15 amino acids long. The germline V gene encodes CDR1 SGHNT and CDR2 YYREEE (reference sequence). Produced via immunoSEQ multiplex PCR; TCRdb's table is partial and in-frame only. The table lists 150,000 to 200,000 clones, approximately 95% of them singletons. Worth noting for this clone: Its specificity is not known.

This receptor was obtained from an adult in good health. Sample: peripheral blood, taken on day 0 of AZD1222 vaccination. This chain joins TRBV5-4 and TRBJ1-2; 7 nucleotides line up with TRBD1. As DNA, the CDR3 is TGTGCCAGCAATTCCAGGGGGGAGCCAACCTATGGCTACACCTTC. Translating gives CASNSRGEPTYGYTF.